This TCR beta chain was retrieved from a study of T cell responses to AZD1222 COVID-19 vaccine. The CDR3 loop spans 15 amino acids. V was pared by 0 bases and J by 5 bases, with 14 bases between. Per germline, CDR1 SGDLS and CDR2 YYNGEE. The protocol was immunoSEQ multiplex PCR, while the TCRdb copy is restricted to in-frame clones and leaves out a portion. The sample has nearly 110,000 clones; 90% are singletons. Points on this clone: Its antigen is unidentified.

General study findings and limits: No repertoire was sampled before or during the peak T cell response, only after it. Donors in the cohort were predominantly white British and more often female, and clonal diversity was possibly underestimated. Targets within unmutated variant regions were reportedly found for nearly half of spike-specific TCRs. Spike-specific TCRs gained breadth and depth after people received two AZD1222 doses.

The sequence derives from an adult who received the AZD1222 COVID-19 vaccine. Sequenced here: peripheral blood, sampled 28 days after the second AZD1222 dose. This sequence joins TRBV9 and TRBJ1-2; weak D call: TRBD1 (6 bases). The CDR3 loop is CASSVGGLAPYGYTF. CDR3 nucleotide sequence: TGTGCCAGCAGCGTAGGGGGGCTTGCCCCATATGGCTACACCTTC.